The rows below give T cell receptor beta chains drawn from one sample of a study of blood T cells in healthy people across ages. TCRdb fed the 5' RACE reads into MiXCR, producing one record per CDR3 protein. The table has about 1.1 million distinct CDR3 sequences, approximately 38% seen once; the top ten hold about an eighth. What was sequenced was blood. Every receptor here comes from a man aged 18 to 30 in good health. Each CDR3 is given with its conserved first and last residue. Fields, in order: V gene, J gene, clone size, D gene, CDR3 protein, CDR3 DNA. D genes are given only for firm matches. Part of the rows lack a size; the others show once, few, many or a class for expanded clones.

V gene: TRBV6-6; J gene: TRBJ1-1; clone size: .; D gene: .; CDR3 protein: CASSDEQFMNTEAFF; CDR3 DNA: TGTGCCAGCAGTGACGAACAGTTCATGAACACTGAAGCTTTCTTT
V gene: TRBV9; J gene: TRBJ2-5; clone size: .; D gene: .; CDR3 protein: CASSLTQGSPEGTGKQETQYF; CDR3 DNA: TGTGCCAGCAGCCTTACCCAGGGCAGCCCCGAGGGGACGGGGAAGCAAGAGACCCAGTACTTC
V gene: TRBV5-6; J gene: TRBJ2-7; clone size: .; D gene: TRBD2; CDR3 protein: CASSFGLAGGLFNEQYF; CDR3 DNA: TGTGCCAGCAGCTTCGGACTAGCGGGGGGGCTTTTCAATGAGCAGTACTTC
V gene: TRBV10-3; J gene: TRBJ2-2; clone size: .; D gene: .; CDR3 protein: CAISGTTGELFF; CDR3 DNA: TGTGCCATCAGTGGAACCACCGGGGAGCTGTTTTTT
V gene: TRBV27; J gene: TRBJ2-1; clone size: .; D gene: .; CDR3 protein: CASSRLVGQNNGQFF; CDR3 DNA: TGTGCCAGCAGCCGCTTAGTTGGACAAAACAATGGGCAGTTCTTC
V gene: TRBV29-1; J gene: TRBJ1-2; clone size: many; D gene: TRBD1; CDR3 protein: CSVEDKGAFDYGYTF; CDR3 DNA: TGCAGCGTTGAAGATAAGGGGGCGTTCGACTATGGCTACACCTTC
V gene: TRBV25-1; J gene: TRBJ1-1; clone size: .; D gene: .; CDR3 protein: CASSESRARLNTEAFF; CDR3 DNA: TGTGCCAGCAGTGAATCAAGGGCCAGGTTGAACACTGAAGCTTTCTTT
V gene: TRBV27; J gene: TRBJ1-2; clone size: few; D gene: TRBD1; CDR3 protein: CASRENGQGRNYGYTF; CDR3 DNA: TGTGCCAGCAGAGAGAATGGACAGGGACGAAACTATGGCTACACCTTC
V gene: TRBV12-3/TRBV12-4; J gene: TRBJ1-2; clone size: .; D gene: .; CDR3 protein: CASTLSTLSNYGYTF; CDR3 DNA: TGTGCCAGTACACTATCGACCCTTTCTAACTATGGCTACACCTTC
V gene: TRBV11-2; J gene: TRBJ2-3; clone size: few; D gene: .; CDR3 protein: CASSTLGLPTDTQYF; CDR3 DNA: TGTGCCAGCAGCACCCTGGGACTGCCCACAGATACGCAGTATTTT
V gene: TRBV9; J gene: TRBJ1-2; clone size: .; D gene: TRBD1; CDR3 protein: CASADRVYGYTF; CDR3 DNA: TGTGCCAGCGCCGACAGGGTTTATGGCTACACCTTC
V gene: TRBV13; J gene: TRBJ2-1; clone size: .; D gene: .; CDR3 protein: CASSSTLEGEQFF; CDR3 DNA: TGTGCCAGCAGCTCGACTCTTGAGGGTGAGCAGTTCTTC
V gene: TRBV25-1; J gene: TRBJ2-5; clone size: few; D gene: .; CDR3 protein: CASSEIAGRSETQYF; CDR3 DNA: TGTGCCAGCAGTGAAATTGCTGGTCGGTCCGAGACCCAGTACTTC
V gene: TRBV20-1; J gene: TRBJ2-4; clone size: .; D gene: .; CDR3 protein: CSASPGALAKNIQYF; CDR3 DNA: TGCAGTGCTAGTCCAGGGGCTCTAGCCAAAAACATTCAGTACTTC
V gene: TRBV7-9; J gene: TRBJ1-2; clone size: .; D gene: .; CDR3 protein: CASFPGGAHGYTF; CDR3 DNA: TGTGCCAGCTTCCCCGGGGGAGCCCATGGCTACACCTTC
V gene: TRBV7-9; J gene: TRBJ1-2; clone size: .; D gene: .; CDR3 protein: CASSLENSVGYTF; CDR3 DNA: TGTGCCAGCAGCTTAGAAAATTCGGTTGGCTACACCTTC
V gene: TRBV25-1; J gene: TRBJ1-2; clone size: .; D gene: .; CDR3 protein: CASRGGAGYTF; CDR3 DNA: TGTGCCAGCAGGGGGGGGGCTGGCTACACCTTC
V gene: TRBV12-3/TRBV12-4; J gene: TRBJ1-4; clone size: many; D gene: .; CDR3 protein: CASSRDGHNEKLFF; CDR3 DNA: TGTGCCAGCAGTCGGGACGGCCATAATGAAAAACTGTTTTTT
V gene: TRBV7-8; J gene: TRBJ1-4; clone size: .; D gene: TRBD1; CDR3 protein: CASSDVGTEAEKLFF; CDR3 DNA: TGTGCCAGCAGCGATGTAGGGACAGAGGCGGAAAAACTGTTTTTT
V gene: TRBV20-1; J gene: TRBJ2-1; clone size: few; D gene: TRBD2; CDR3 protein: CSARDVLAAAEQFF; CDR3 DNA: TGCAGTGCTAGAGATGTCCTAGCGGCGGCTGAGCAGTTCTTC
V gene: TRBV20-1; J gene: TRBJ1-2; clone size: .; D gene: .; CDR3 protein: CSARDDTTLRGYTF; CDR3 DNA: TGCAGTGCTAGAGATGACACCACCTTACGAGGCTACACCTTC
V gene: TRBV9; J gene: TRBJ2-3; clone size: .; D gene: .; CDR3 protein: CASSVKGRTDTQYF; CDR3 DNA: TGTGCCAGCAGCGTCAAGGGGCGCACAGATACGCAGTATTTT
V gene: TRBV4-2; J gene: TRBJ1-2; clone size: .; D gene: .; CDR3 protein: CASSPDTHGYTF; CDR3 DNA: TGTGCCAGCAGCCCGGACACCCATGGCTACACCTTC
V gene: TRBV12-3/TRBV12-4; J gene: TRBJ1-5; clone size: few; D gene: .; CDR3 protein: CASTQGSNQPQHF; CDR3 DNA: TGTGCCAGCACCCAGGGGAGCAATCAGCCCCAGCATTTT